This entry lists 28 T cell receptor beta chains sequenced from one sample in a study of vaccination and CD4 T cells after COVID-19. Treatment: roughly 10-day PBMC culture with coronavirus spike peptide pools or control peptides (ViraFEST assay). One should note that the unexposed donor's CD4+ T cells were collected before the COVID-19 pandemic (2011-2018). The antigens for these receptors are not known. Sequence data for DNA of cultured CD4+ T cells were generated by the Oncomine TCR Beta short-read assay. TCRdb passed the PCR reads through MiXCR, listing each CDR3 protein once. Of roughly 2,000 distinct CDR3 sequences detected, 15% to 20% appear once; the ten largest clones hold over 20%. The sequenced sample was CD4+ T cells from blood, cultured in vitro. These receptors all stem from a human donor in good health.

The chain carries TRBV3-1 and TRBJ2-7; 8 bases agree with TRBD2. In germline, CDR1 is LGHDT, CDR2 YNNKEL (reference sequence). CDR3 length: 14 residues. Losses at the gene ends were 6 bases for V and 5 bases for J; bases not matched to a gene: 9. Here the CDR3 reads CASSGEAGEDEQYF. The CDR3 nucleotides are TGTGCCAGCAGTGGCGAAGCGGGGGAGGACGAGCAGTACTTC.

This clonotype is labeled as medium-sized. V and J are TRBV19 and TRBJ1-1; D not certain. The CDR3 has 14 amino acids. Germline loops: CDR1 LNHDA, CDR2 SQIVND (reference sequence). V shed 1 base and J shed 0 bases, with 6 bases lying between them. CDR3 sequence reads: CASSIVGVNTEAFF. CDR3 nucleotide sequence: TGTGCCAGTAGTATAGTTGGAGTGAACACTGAAGCTTTCTTT.

This chain joins TRBV18 and TRBJ2-5; tentatively, D is TRBD2 (6 bases). Germline V gene lookup returns CDR1 KGHSH and CDR2 LQKENI. The CDR3 consists of 16 residues. V lost 3 bases and J 2 bases, leaving 16 bases between the germline ends. As DNA, the CDR3 is TGTGCCAGCTCACCGCGGGGAGACTGGGTACAAGAGACCCAGTACTTC. Its protein product is CASSPRGDWVQETQYF.

As concerns this clonotype: Given a much more abundant clone one base away, this may be a read error. V usage is TRBV7-8 and J usage is TRBJ1-5; no reliable D call. Trimming cost V 10 bases and J 2 bases, with 12 bases left between them. The CDR3 sequence is 13 residues long. Germline V CDR1 and CDR2: SGHVS, FQNEAQ. This CDR3 is CANTPSGNQPQHF. The CDR3, as DNA: TGTGCCAACACACCCTCGGGCAATCAGCCCCAGCATTTT.

The chain couples TRBV12-3 or TRBV12-4 to TRBJ2-4; 8 nucleotides line up with TRBD2. This CDR3 spans 15 amino acids. V shed 5 bases and J 3 bases; nucleotides not matched to a gene: 6. The CDR3 reads CASSLSGRGKNIQYF. CDR3 nucleotides: TGTGCCAGCAGTCTCTCCGGGAGGGGCAAAAACATTCAGTACTTC.

In its sample, this clonotype ranks as medium-sized. This sequence joins TRBV7-3 and TRBJ1-1, with 8 bases matching TRBD1. The CDR3 length is 14 residues. Germline CDR1 SGHTA, CDR2 FQGTGA. The V segment lost 4 bases and the J segment 5 bases; nucleotides outside the gene matches: 6. CDR3: CASSSNTGGTEAFF. CDR3 DNA: TGTGCCAGCAGCTCCAATACAGGGGGGACTGAAGCTTTCTTT.

J is TRBJ2-7 and V is TRBV28; no definite D call. The CDR3 runs 13 residues. V gave up 3 bases and J gave up 3 bases, with 9 bases separating them. Germline CDR1 and CDR2: MDHEN and SYDVKM. The CDR3 bases are TGTGCCAGCAGTTTTGGGGTCCTCTACGAGCAGTACTTC. It yields the protein CASSFGVLYEQYF.

By frequency in the sample, this clonotype is medium-sized. The rearrangement uses TRBV6-1 and TRBJ1-6; the D gene is possibly TRBD1 (6 bases). V lost 3 bases, J lost 6 bases, and 18 bases lay in between. CDR1 and CDR2 (germline): MNHNS, SASEGT. The CDR3 is 17 residues long. The CDR3 sequence: CASSDTGTRPGNSPLHF. The CDR3 DNA follows: TGTGCCAGCAGTGATACAGGGACACGACCCGGTAATTCACCCCTCCACTTT.

The chain has TRBV11-1 and TRBJ2-5; D call uncertain. V was trimmed by 5 bases and J by 6 bases, leaving 10 bases between them. The germline CDR1 and CDR2 sequences are SGHAT and FQDESV (reference sequence). The CDR3 is 12 residues long. This chain's CDR3 is CASSPGLQTQYF. In DNA, the CDR3 is TGTGCCAGCAGCCCCGGTCTCCAGACCCAGTACTTC.

This clonotype was recorded a few times. The chain employs TRBV5-6 and TRBJ1-6; 7 bases are a match to TRBD1. The CDR3 is 17 amino acids. Germline V gene data show CDR1 as SGHDT and CDR2 as YYEEEE. With 4 bases clipped from V and 10 bases from J, the junction kept 17 bases outside the gene matches. CDR3 coding DNA: TGTGCCAGCAGCCAAGTCCTCAGAAGACAGGGCGTCTCACCCCTCCACTTT. As protein: CASSQVLRRQGVSPLHF.

This clonotype showed up just a few times. This chain joins TRBV28 and TRBJ2-7; maybe TRBD1 (6 bases). The CDR3 loop spans 14 amino acids. Germline V CDR1 and CDR2: MDHEN, SYDVKM. V was cut by 8 bases and J by 6 bases, with 20 bases left in between. CDR3 in DNA: TGTGCCAGCCTCGTCTCAGGGGCCAGGGGCGAGCAGTACTTC. Amino acid sequence: CASLVSGARGEQYF.

The V and J genes are TRBV4-3 and TRBJ1-1; D is uncertain. The CDR3 spans 15 residues. The V end lost 0 bases, the J end lost 0 bases, and 8 bases lay between the germline ends. Germline V gives CDR1 LGHNA, CDR2 YSLEER. The CDR3 here is CASSQEVNMNTEAFF. The CDR3 nucleotides read TGCGCCAGCAGCCAAGAGGTGAACATGAACACTGAAGCTTTCTTT.

V gene TRBV30 combines with J gene TRBJ1-3, with D unclear. CDR1 and CDR2 from the germline V gene are GTSNPN and SVGIG (reference sequence). V was shortened by 3 bases and J by 1 base, with 16 bases between the two germline ends. The CDR3 totals 16 residues. In nucleotides, the CDR3 is TGTGCCTGGAGCCGACTCTCGGGTACATCTGGAAACACCATATATTTT. Its translation: CAWSRLSGTSGNTIYF.

By share of the sample, this clonotype is medium-sized (0.01 to 0.1%). V is TRBV6-1 and J is TRBJ1-2; 7 bases match TRBD1. In germline, CDR1 is MNHNS, CDR2 SASEGT. The CDR3 consists of 15 residues. The trim removed 1 base at V and 4 bases at J, leaving 6 bases unmatched. CDR3 region: CASSEVPGGGYGYTF. The CDR3 DNA is TGTGCCAGCAGTGAAGTGCCAGGGGGAGGCTATGGCTACACCTTC.

This clonotype was seen only a few times. V usage is TRBV5-4 and J usage is TRBJ2-7; 9 positions match TRBD2. V lost 3 bases and J lost 2; bases outside the gene matches: 6. Germline CDR1 is SGHNT and CDR2 is YYREEE (reference sequence). The CDR3 extends over 15 amino acids. The chain's CDR3 is CASSSKRGETYEQYF. The CDR3 DNA follows: TGTGCCAGCAGCTCCAAGCGGGGGGAAACCTACGAGCAGTACTTC.

This clonotype was detected only a few times. V gene TRBV7-3 combines with J gene TRBJ2-1; 10 positions agree with TRBD2. The junction had 1 base not matched to a gene; V was cut back by 3 bases and J by 2 bases. Germline CDR1 SGHTA, CDR2 FQGTGA. The CDR3 totals 15 residues. For the CDR3, the DNA is TGTGCCAGCAGCTTCAGCGGGGGGGCCTACAATGAGCAGTTCTTC. Its protein is CASSFSGGAYNEQFF.

The chain has TRBV27 and TRBJ1-4, with 8 bases identical to TRBD1. Trimming at V came to 6 bases and at J to 2 bases, leaving 8 bases not matched to a gene. The CDR3 is 16 amino acids. Germline V gives CDR1 MNHEY, CDR2 SMNVEV (reference sequence). Here the CDR3 DNA reads TGTGCCAGCAGGCAGACAGGGGCGGGGACTAATGAAAAACTGTTTTTT. Translating gives CASRQTGAGTNEKLFF.

This chain connects TRBV10-3 to TRBJ1-1; 7 nucleotides align to TRBD1. CDR1 and CDR2 from the germline V gene are ENHRY and SYGVKD. V lost 0 bases, J lost 5 bases, and 3 bases stayed unmatched. The CDR3 consists of 14 residues. The CDR3 protein is CAISESRGQTEAFF. CDR3 nucleotides: TGTGCCATCAGTGAGTCGAGGGGGCAAACTGAAGCTTTCTTT.

This clonotype was seen only a few times. This rearrangement joins TRBV5-4 to TRBJ1-2; D is unresolved. The length of the CDR3 is 15 residues. Germline CDR1 is SGHNT and CDR2 is YYREEE (reference sequence). Trimming stripped 4 bases from V and 0 bases from J, with 13 bases between. The CDR3 DNA reads TGTGCCAGCAGCACCTCAGGTTGGTCTAACTATGGCTACACCTTC. It encodes CASSTSGWSNYGYTF.

V gene TRBV5-4 combines with J gene TRBJ2-1; the match to TRBD1 covers 8 bases. This CDR3 has 15 amino acids. Germline V gives CDR1 SGHNT, CDR2 YYREEE (reference sequence). V gave up 3 bases and J gave up 1 base; unmatched junction bases: 3. In DNA, the CDR3 is TGTGCCAGCAGCTCCGACAGGGGATCCTACAATGAGCAGTTCTTC. Translation: CASSSDRGSYNEQFF.

This clonotype ranks as medium-sized. In nucleotides, the CDR3 is TGTGCCAGCAGTCTACAGGGGAGGTACACTGAAGCTTTCTTT. The encoded protein is CASSLQGRYTEAFF. The rearrangement joins TRBV27 to TRBJ1-1; the match to TRBD1 covers 7 bases. CDR1 and CDR2 (germline): MNHEY, SMNVEV (reference sequence). This CDR3 spans 14 amino acids. Germline trimming cut 5 bases from V and 3 bases from J; bases unmatched to any gene: 6.

A few counts support this clonotype. The genes are TRBV30 and TRBJ2-5; 12 bases fit TRBD2. The germline gives CDR1 GTSNPN, CDR2 SVGIG (reference sequence). The CDR3 is made up of 15 amino acids. V shed 1 base and J 2 bases; nucleotides not matched to a gene: 2. CDR3 amino acids: CAWSAGLAGQETQYF. CDR3 sequence (DNA): TGTGCCTGGAGTGCAGGACTAGCGGGGCAAGAGACCCAGTACTTC.

This clonotype is labeled as medium-sized. The rearrangement joins TRBV2 to TRBJ1-2, with D uncertain. The CDR3 has 13 residues. V shed 5 bases and J shed 4 bases, with 11 bases lying between them. Germline assignment: CDR1 SNHLY and CDR2 FYNNEI. DNA for the CDR3: TGTGCCAGCAGTTTGATGGGCTCCTATGGCTACACCTTC. Encoded protein: CASSLMGSYGYTF.

This rearrangement joins TRBV7-6 to TRBJ1-4, with 8 bases fitting TRBD1. The CDR3 consists of 16 residues. V shed 5 bases, J shed 8 bases, and the junction held 13 bases outside the gene matches. From germline, CDR1 is SGHVS and CDR2 FNYEAQ. CDR3 amino acids: CASSGQQGGTGEKLFF. In DNA, the CDR3 is TGTGCCAGCAGCGGACAACAGGGGGGGACTGGGGAAAAACTGTTTTTT.

This clonotype was counted between two and nine times. The chain recombines TRBV5-5 with TRBJ2-2, with D uncertain. Trimming stripped 3 bases from V and 3 bases from J, with 3 bases between. Germline V lookup: CDR1 SGHKS, CDR2 YYEKEE (reference sequence). The length of the CDR3 is 12 residues. The CDR3 coding sequence is TGTGCCAGCAGCTCTTACACCGGGGAGCTGTTTTTT. Protein product: CASSSYTGELFF.

CDR3 sequence reads: CASSPLGNIQQKLFF. In DNA, the CDR3 is TGCGCCAGCAGCCCCCTTGGGAACATCCAACAAAAACTGTTTTTT. V and J are TRBV5-1 and TRBJ1-4; no definite D call. Deletions cut 4 bases from V and 9 bases from J, with 19 bases between. Germline CDR1 is SGHRS and CDR2 is YFSETQ. The CDR3 sequence is 15 residues long. The full variable domain, with the rest looked up from reference TRBV5-1 and TRBJ1-4, is KAGVTQTPRYLIKTRGQQVTLSCSPISGHRSVSWYQQTPGQGLQFLFEYFSETQRNKGNFPGRFSGRQFSNSRSEMNVSTLELGDSALYLCASSPLGNIQQKLFFGSGTQLSVL.

This clonotype was detected only a few times. The rearrangement uses TRBV5-4 and TRBJ1-2; D gene unclear. The V and J ends lost 6 bases and 5 bases respectively, with 14 bases between them. Germline V gives CDR1 SGHNT, CDR2 YYREEE (reference sequence). This CDR3 region has 13 residues. CDR3 DNA: TGTGCCAGCAACGAACGTAGCGGATATGGCTACACCTTC. Protein: CASNERSGYGYTF.

V gene TRBV5-1 combines with J gene TRBJ2-7; D is ambiguous. CDR1 and CDR2 (germline): SGHRS, YFSETQ. The CDR3 spans 11 residues. The V gene lost 0 bases and the J gene lost 3 bases, with 1 base spanning the gap. The CDR3 loop is CASSLDYEQYF. DNA for the CDR3: TGCGCCAGCAGCTTGGACTACGAGCAGTACTTC. The complete variable domain, with remaining parts taken from reference TRBV5-1 and TRBJ2-7, reads KAGVTQTPRYLIKTRGQQVTLSCSPISGHRSVSWYQQTPGQGLQFLFEYFSETQRNKGNFPGRFSGRQFSNSRSEMNVSTLELGDSALYLCASSLDYEQYFGPGTRLTVT.